This T cell receptor (beta chain) appears in the sequencing data of a study of CD8 T cells in ankylosing spondylitis. Many counts were recorded for this clonotype. Antigen unknown. Overall study findings and caveats: What seemed typical of ankylosing spondylitis blood was a TCR beta motif built from several highly homologous variants.

V lost 0 bases and J 4 bases, leaving 10 bases between the germline ends. The germline gives CDR1 SQVTM, CDR2 ANQGSEA. The CDR3 length is 15 residues. Via MiXCR, TCRdb re-called the 5' RACE reads, giving one row per CDR3 protein. The sample includes roughly 490,000 distinct CDR3 sequences, about 5.7% of them seen just once. Specimen: blood, either unsorted or a sorted T cell fraction (not recorded which). This receptor was taken from a male donor with ankylosing spondylitis. This sequence joins TRBV29-1 and TRBJ2-6, with a weak D call TRBD1 (6 bases). The CDR3 region has the DNA TGCAGCGTTGAAGATCAGGGGTCAGGGGCCAACGTCCTGACTTTC. Protein product: CSVEDQGSGANVLTF.